These 32 T cell receptor beta chains came from one sample sequenced in a study of blood T cell repertoires in COVID-19. Assay used: immunoSEQ multiplex PCR; TCRdb lists only in-frame clones, some missing. The profile shows under 300,000 clones, over 80% of them singletons. The source material was peripheral blood. The receptor set was obtained from a woman aged 60-70 years with active or convalescent COVID-19.

This rearrangement joins TRBV2 to TRBJ2-2; 8 bases agree with TRBD2. V trimming: 8 bases; J trimming: 6 bases; junction bases outside the gene matches: 5. CDR1 and CDR2 (germline): SNHLY, FYNNEI. This CDR3 has 13 amino acids. The CDR3 sequence: CASGDGGAGELFF. The CDR3 nucleotides are TGTGCCAGCGGCGACGGGGGGGCCGGGGAGCTGTTTTTT. The full variable domain, completed using reference TRBV2 and TRBJ2-2, is EPEVTQTPSHQVTQMGQEVILRCVPISNHLYFYWYRQILGQKVEFLVSFYNNEISEKSEIFDDQFSVERPDGSNFTLKIRSTKLEDSAMYFCASGDGGAGELFFGEGSRLTVL.

The rearrangement links TRBV5-1 to TRBJ2-7, with D possibly being TRBD2 (5 bases). The germline V and J ends were trimmed by 1 base and 5 bases, with 13 bases remaining between them. The germline gives CDR1 SGHRS, CDR2 YFSETQ. The length of the CDR3 is 14 residues. The CDR3 DNA is TGCGCCAGCAGCTTGACTAGAACAAGTGACGAGCAGTACTTC. It codes for CASSLTRTSDEQYF.

The gene calls are TRBV2 and TRBJ2-3; 7 bases align to TRBD2. CDR1 and CDR2 (germline): SNHLY, FYNNEI. V was pared by 8 bases and J by 3 bases, with 11 bases of the junction left unmatched. This CDR3 is 15 amino acids long. The CDR3 coding sequence is TGTGCCAGCGGGCGGGCGGGAGTTCAAACAGATACGCAGTATTTT. Its protein product is CASGRAGVQTDTQYF.

The rearrangement uses TRBV11-3 and TRBJ2-7; 7 positions agree with TRBD2. There are 15 residues in the CDR3. The V segment lost 3 bases and the J segment 0 bases; nucleotides outside the gene matches: 5. The V gene's germline CDR1 is SGHNT and CDR2 YENEEA. CDR3 in DNA: TGTGCCAGCAGCTTCGGCGGGAGTTCCTCCTACGAGCAGTACTTC. This translates into CASSFGGSSSYEQYF.

The rearrangement joins TRBV29-1 to TRBJ2-3, with a possible D match to TRBD2 (5 bases). CDR1 and CDR2 from the germline V gene are SQVTM and ANQGSEA. V was clipped by 7 bases and J by 4 bases, with 15 bases between them. CDR3 size: 13 residues. CDR3 residues: CSAQEVSADTQYF. As DNA, the CDR3 is TGCAGCGCCCAGGAGGTCTCCGCAGATACGCAGTATTTT.

The table lists this clone with a few counts. The V call is TRBV7-6, the J call TRBJ2-6; 7 bases line up with TRBD1. Germline-derived CDR1 and CDR2 are SGHVS and FNYEAQ. With 2 bases clipped from V and 4 bases from J, the junction kept 8 bases outside the gene matches. The CDR3 runs to 17 residues. The CDR3 DNA reads as TGTGCCAGCAGCTTAAGACAGGGTTTATCGGGGGCCAACGTCCTGACTTTC. The encoded protein is CASSLRQGLSGANVLTF.

The genes are TRBV2 and TRBJ2-2; 13 positions match TRBD2. J lost 1 base, V lost 7 bases, and 3 bases had no gene match. This CDR3 has 16 amino acids. Germline V gene sequence: CDR1 SNHLY, CDR2 FYNNEI. The CDR3 reads CASIWTSGGNTGELFF. CDR3 in DNA: TGTGCCAGCATATGGACTAGCGGGGGGAACACCGGGGAGCTGTTTTTT.

The J gene is TRBJ1-5, the V gene TRBV18; D unclear. V lost 2 bases and J lost 5, with 7 bases in between. This CDR3 comprises 13 residues. In germline, CDR1 is KGHSH, CDR2 LQKENI. DNA of the CDR3: TGTGCCAGCTCACCAGCAGATCATCAGCCCCAGCATTTT. It is translated as CASSPADHQPQHF. Filled out from reference TRBV18 and TRBJ1-5, the complete variable domain reads NAGVMQNPRHLVRRRGQEARLRCSPMKGHSHVYWYRQLPEEGLKFMVYLQKENIIDESGMPKERFSAEFPKEGPSILRIQQVVRGDSAAYFCASSPADHQPQHFGDGTRLSIL.

CDR3 sequence (DNA): TGCGCCAGCAGTGATCCCAGGGGTGCAGATACGCAGTATTTT. Translating it yields CASSDPRGADTQYF. The J gene is TRBJ2-3, the V gene TRBV10-1, with D maybe TRBD1 (6 bases). The CDR3 is 14 amino acids. V lost 3 bases and J lost 4, with 11 bases in between. CDR1 WNHNN and CDR2 SYGVQD come from the germline V gene (reference sequence).

J is TRBJ1-2 and V is TRBV5-6; 7 bases are shared with TRBD1. The length of the CDR3 is 13 residues. CDR1 is SGHDT and CDR2 is YYEEEE in the germline V gene. V lost 4 bases to trimming and J lost 7 bases; unmatched junction nucleotides: 7. The CDR3 region has the DNA TGTGCCAGCAGCCCCGGGACAGAAGGTGGCTACACCTTC. Amino acid sequence: CASSPGTEGGYTF.

The chain combines TRBV5-1 with TRBJ2-3, with TRBD2 matching over 9 bases. CDR3 length: 18 amino acids. J gave up 3 bases and V 0 bases, and 11 bases lay outside the gene matches. In germline, CDR1 is SGHRS, CDR2 YFSETQ. As DNA, the CDR3 is TGCGCCAGCAGCTTGGTGGCGGGGGGGTCCCCCAGAACAGATACGCAGTATTTT. It is translated as CASSLVAGGSPRTDTQYF. The variable domain in full, completed from reference TRBV5-1 and TRBJ2-3, reads KAGVTQTPRYLIKTRGQQVTLSCSPISGHRSVSWYQQTPGQGLQFLFEYFSETQRNKGNFPGRFSGRQFSNSRSEMNVSTLELGDSALYLCASSLVAGGSPRTDTQYFGPGTRLTVL.

This chain links TRBV5-4 with TRBJ2-5, with a possible D match to TRBD2 (5 bases). Trimming left V 5 bases short and J 5 bases short, with 16 bases between. CDR1 is SGHNT, CDR2 YYREEE, per germline (reference sequence). The length of the CDR3 is 14 residues. The DNA for the CDR3 is TGTGCCAGCAGTCCCGGTGGAGGTAGGGAGACCCAGTACTTC. It translates to CASSPGGGRETQYF.

V is TRBV7-8 and J is TRBJ1-2; D unclear. V gave up 1 base and J gave up 7 bases, with 13 bases separating them. Looked up from germline, CDR1 is SGHVS and CDR2 is FQNEAQ. This CDR3 spans 14 amino acids. CDR3 sequence reads: CASSLEPPEAGYTF. The CDR3 DNA is TGTGCCAGCAGCTTAGAGCCGCCAGAGGCTGGCTACACCTTC.

In its sample, this clone was seen once. The chain joins TRBV6-1 to TRBJ2-6, with D tentatively TRBD1 (5 bases). V lost 0 bases and J 0 bases, leaving 12 bases between the germline ends. Germline CDR1 MNHNS, CDR2 SASEGT. The CDR3 consists of 18 residues. The CDR3 protein is CASSEARARRSGANVLTF. Here the CDR3 DNA reads TGTGCCAGCAGTGAAGCCAGGGCTCGTCGCTCTGGGGCCAACGTCCTGACTTTC.

This chain joins TRBV11-3 and TRBJ2-1, with 14 bases matching TRBD2. With 5 bases clipped from V and 7 bases from J, the junction kept 7 bases outside the gene matches. This CDR3 is built from 16 residues. Germline lookup yields CDR1 SGHNT and CDR2 YENEEA. CDR3 protein: CASSPGTSGSRNEQFF. As DNA, the CDR3 is TGTGCCAGCAGCCCAGGGACTAGCGGGAGTAGGAATGAGCAGTTCTTC. Using reference TRBV11-3 and TRBJ2-1 for the parts outside the CDR3, the full variable domain is EAGVVQSPRYKIIEKKQPVAFWCNPISGHNTLYWYLQNLGQGPELLIRYENEEAVDDSQLPKDRFSAERLKGVDSTLKIQPAELGDSAVYLCASSPGTSGSRNEQFFGPGTRLTVL.

This clone was seen more than once but under ten times. The chain joins TRBV3-1 (or the pseudogene TRBV3-2) to TRBJ2-2; weak D call: TRBD2 (5 bases). V lost 1 base and J lost 0, with 9 bases in between. The germline gives CDR1 LGHDT, CDR2 YNNKEL (reference sequence). This CDR3 is built from 16 residues. The CDR3 nucleotides read TGTGCCAGCAGCCAAGTCGAACTAGCGAACACCGGGGAGCTGTTTTTT. It translates to CASSQVELANTGELFF.

This chain uses TRBV19 with TRBJ2-1; 12 bases agree with TRBD2. The germline V gene has CDR1 LNHDA and CDR2 SQIVND (reference sequence). With 1 base clipped from V and 8 bases from J, the junction kept 3 bases outside the gene matches. This CDR3 region has 15 residues. DNA of the CDR3: TGTGCCAGTAGTATAGGACTAGCGGGAGCGGATGAGCAGTTCTTC. Encoded protein: CASSIGLAGADEQFF.

CDR3 in DNA: TGTGCCAGCAGCAAACGGGGACAGGGCCCCTACGAGCAGTACTTC. Its translation: CASSKRGQGPYEQYF. V is TRBV25-1 and J is TRBJ2-7, with TRBD1 identical over 9 bases. The CDR3 has 15 amino acids. Trimming removed 6 bases from V and 2 bases from J; junction bases left unmatched: 8. Germline loops: CDR1 MGHDK, CDR2 SYGVNS.

The chain is built from TRBV30 and TRBJ2-7; 9 bases align to TRBD1. The CDR3 has 16 residues. The V and J ends lost 3 bases and 0 bases, in that order; junction bases with no gene match: 9. CDR1 is GTSNPN, CDR2 SVGIG, per germline (reference sequence). CDR3 sequence: CAWSRTGTGTSYEQYF. CDR3 nucleotides: TGTGCCTGGAGCCGCACCGGGACAGGGACCTCCTACGAGCAGTACTTC.

This clone came up once. The CDR3 DNA reads TGTGCCAGCAGTGTAGCACAGGGTAGAGGGGCCCAGCATTTT. Amino acids: CASSVAQGRGAQHF. The rearrangement uses TRBV2 and TRBJ1-5; the D gene is possibly TRBD1 (6 bases). From germline, CDR1 is SNHLY and CDR2 FYNNEI. Trimming cost V 4 bases and J 11 bases, with 18 bases left between them. The CDR3 contains 14 residues. The variable domain in full, completed from reference TRBV2 and TRBJ1-5, reads EPEVTQTPSHQVTQMGQEVILRCVPISNHLYFYWYRQILGQKVEFLVSFYNNEISEKSEIFDDQFSVERPDGSNFTLKIRSTKLEDSAMYFCASSVAQGRGAQHFGDGTRLSIL.

This clone has a handful of counts. Relative to the germline gene, one junction end is altered; a read error may explain this. The chain joins TRBV7-7 to TRBJ2-5, with 7 nucleotides matching TRBD1. Looked up from germline, CDR1 is SSHAT and CDR2 is FNYEAQ (reference sequence). The CDR3 runs to 14 residues. This CDR3 is CASSSGQPPGTQYF. The CDR3 coding sequence is TGTGCTAGCAGCTCGGGACAGCCTCCTGGGACCCAGTACTTC.

The rearrangement links TRBV5-1 to TRBJ2-1; 10 bases fit TRBD2. The germline gives CDR1 SGHRS, CDR2 YFSETQ. The J segment lost 4 bases and the V segment lost 4 bases, leaving 2 bases of the junction unmatched. The CDR3 extends over 14 amino acids. CDR3 residues: CASSRTSGYNEQFF. The CDR3 coding sequence is TGCGCCAGCAGCCGGACTAGCGGTTACAATGAGCAGTTCTTC.

The chain carries TRBV19 and TRBJ2-5; perhaps TRBD1 as D (5 bases). The germline V gene encodes CDR1 LNHDA and CDR2 SQIVND (reference sequence). This CDR3 comprises 15 residues. Trimming took 3 bases from V and 7 from J, leaving 18 bases between them. The CDR3 coding sequence is TGTGCCAGTAGTATCGATCTGCGGACACCAGTGACCCAGTACTTC. Translated, it gives CASSIDLRTPVTQYF.

The rearrangement uses TRBV2 and TRBJ1-6; D may be TRBD1 (5 bases). The germline CDR1 and CDR2 sequences are SNHLY and FYNNEI. V lost 7 bases, J lost 6 bases, and 16 bases lay in between. The CDR3 runs 15 residues. The DNA of the CDR3 is TGTGCCAGCACCTTCGACAGTACCTCTAATTCACCCCTCCACTTT. Translation: CASTFDSTSNSPLHF.

A note on this clone: One end of the junction fails to match germline, which may point to a read error. The V and J genes are TRBV11-3 and TRBJ1-2; D unresolved. This CDR3 is built from 13 residues. Per germline, CDR1 SGHNT and CDR2 YENEEA. The CDR3 sequence is CASSLGSDYGYTF. The CDR3 bases are TGTGCCAGCAGCCTCGGATCGGACTACGGCTACACCTTC. Drawing the rest from reference TRBV11-3 and TRBJ1-2, the complete variable domain is EAGVVQSPRYKIIEKKQPVAFWCNPISGHNTLYWYLQNLGQGPELLIRYENEEAVDDSQLPKDRFSAERLKGVDSTLKIQPAELGDSAVYLCASSLGSDYGYTFGSGTRLTVV.

The rearrangement links TRBV7-9 to TRBJ1-1; D possibly corresponds to TRBD1 (5 bases). The CDR3 has 15 residues. Trimming stripped 0 bases from V and 0 bases from J, with 8 bases between. Germline V lookup: CDR1 SEHNR, CDR2 FQNEAQ (reference sequence). The CDR3 spells CASSLAGLMNTEAFF. CDR3 coding DNA: TGTGCCAGCAGCTTAGCGGGACTGATGAACACTGAAGCTTTCTTT.

This clone was counted once. The chain joins TRBV7-2 to TRBJ2-7; possible D gene TRBD1, 5 bases. CDR3 size: 13 residues. The germline V gene encodes CDR1 SGHTA and CDR2 FQGNSA. Trimming pared 4 bases from V and 3 bases from J, leaving 10 bases between. The CDR3 protein is CASSSQGVYEQYV. Here the CDR3 DNA reads TGTGCCAGCAGCTCCCAGGGCGTCTACGAGCAGTACGTC.

The CDR3 sequence is CSVVTGYSQPQHF. The CDR3 nucleotides read TGCAGCGTGGTAACAGGGTATTCCCAGCCCCAGCATTTT. J is TRBJ1-5 and V is TRBV29-1; weak D call: TRBD1 (6 bases). CDR3 length: 13 amino acids. V was pared by 6 bases and J by 7 bases, with 16 bases between. The germline V gene encodes CDR1 SQVTM and CDR2 ANQGSEA.

The chain recombines TRBV11-2 with TRBJ1-3, with TRBD1 matching 8 bases. The CDR3 consists of 14 residues. Unmatched junction bases numbered 3, after V lost 5 bases and J lost 3 bases. Germline CDR1 is SGHAT and CDR2 is FQNNGV. In nucleotides, the CDR3 is TGTGCCAGCAGCGACAGGGGTCGTGGAAACACCATATATTTT. It codes for CASSDRGRGNTIYF.

This chain connects TRBV3-1 (or the pseudogene TRBV3-2) to TRBJ1-2; 11 bases fit TRBD1. Losses at the gene ends were 4 bases for V and 7 bases for J; bases not matched to a gene: 5. Germline CDR1 and CDR2: LGHDT and YNNKEL (reference sequence). The CDR3 consists of 14 residues. The CDR3 DNA reads TGTGCCAGCAGCCTAGGACAGGGGGCTAGTGGCTACACCTTC. Amino acid sequence: CASSLGQGASGYTF.

J is TRBJ2-1 and V is TRBV5-1; 11 positions agree with TRBD2. Germline CDR1 reads SGHRS; CDR2 reads YFSETQ. J gave up 7 bases and V 4 bases, and 13 bases lay outside the gene matches. CDR3 length: 17 residues. CDR3 in DNA: TGCGCCAGCAGCCCCCATACTACTAGCGGGAGATTGAATGAGCAGTTCTTC. It specifies CASSPHTTSGRLNEQFF. The entire variable domain, with the rest obtained from reference TRBV5-1 and TRBJ2-1, is as follows: KAGVTQTPRYLIKTRGQQVTLSCSPISGHRSVSWYQQTPGQGLQFLFEYFSETQRNKGNFPGRFSGRQFSNSRSEMNVSTLELGDSALYLCASSPHTTSGRLNEQFFGPGTRLTVL.

This clone was counted only a few times. The chain has TRBV10-1 and TRBJ2-1, with a possible D match to TRBD2 (5 bases). This CDR3 is 14 amino acids long. The germline V gene has CDR1 WNHNN and CDR2 SYGVQD (reference sequence). V lost 3 bases and J lost 4, with 10 bases in between. This CDR3 is CASSDTEAYNEQFF. The CDR3 DNA is TGCGCCAGCAGTGATACGGAGGCGTACAATGAGCAGTTCTTC.